This T cell receptor (beta chain) was profiled in a study of blood T cell repertoires in COVID-19. Turning to the study itself: Both acute and convalescent COVID-19 samples were obtained from the United States, Italy and Spain. In each case, the material was cDNA or gDNA derived from T cells, B-cell-depleted T cells, or PBMCs.

CDR3 size: 15 residues. The germline CDR1 and CDR2 sequences are MNHEY and SVGEGT. Trimming left V 5 bases short and J 5 bases short, with 16 bases between. Under the authors' procedure: Estimation of nucleated cell counts was performed using reference gene primer amplification. This table comes from immunoSEQ multiplex PCR, and its TCRdb copy is limited to in-frame clones, with some not included. V and J calls and clone size are as listed in that table; D and trimming were resolved from the DNA. This table has about 100,000 clones, 88% appearing once. V usage is TRBV6-2 or TRBV6-3 and J usage is TRBJ2-1; D is perhaps TRBD2 (6 bases). The sequencing input was peripheral blood. This clonotype was obtained from a man at least 80 years old with acute or convalescent COVID-19. The chain's CDR3 is CASSRPGTLNNEQFF. CDR3 bases: TGTGCCAGCAGTCGCCCCGGGACTCTCAACAATGAGCAGTTCTTC.